This T cell receptor (beta chain) came from a study of cytomegalovirus exposure and HLA in healthy donors (dated by TCRdb to 2015 to 2018). For the wider study: According to an earlier analysis of 587 of the donors, some 170 million T cells yielded 117 million unique TCR beta sequences and approximately 300 Gb of sequence data. An early release that covered roughly 600 HLA-typed donors contained 250 to 350 gigabases of sequencing data and 80 million or so unique TCR sequences. Of the roughly 390 genotyped donors, about 84% fell in the genetic ancestry cluster associated with self-reported Caucasian donors. The study aimed to test whether cataloging public T cell receptors could reveal signatures of past pathogen exposure. Using immunosequencing, the study profiled T cell repertoires from fewer than 700 subjects and related those repertoires to cytomegalovirus serostatus. Along with the roughly 700-subject first cohort, a separate validation cohort of some 130 different subjects was used. To predict cytomegalovirus infection status, the study brought together high-throughput TCR immunosequencing, statistical association of individual TCRs with disease status, and machine learning. To study patterns of TCR occurrence, a later analysis re-analyzed previously published TCR beta repertoires from several hundred donors and added high-resolution HLA genotyping. Rather than drawing on any new phenotypic data, the later analysis identified candidate immune exposures from TCR beta sequences and the way those sequences occurred across donors. An earlier analysis of approximately 630 of the donors applied high-throughput TCR beta sequencing to assess whether each TCR beta V gene segment acted as functional or pseudogenic. Donor age, sex, ethnicity and CMV serostatus were collected together with the repertoire data. A later genetic analysis took genome-wide SNP genotypes for about 60% of the roughly 670 donors and used that subset as a discovery cohort. Every discovery cohort repertoire had been produced on one sequencing platform. HLA typing included class I and class II loci at four-digit resolution. The number of typed donors differed by locus: roughly 629-640 for A, B, C, DRB1 and DQB1; 500 to 550 for DQA1; around 580 for DPA1; and around 490 for DPB1. Several DR-DQ haplotypes were treated as single units for association and clustering because of strong linkage in the cohort. Across around 400 genotyped donors of the cohort, an average of about 240,000 unique TCR beta nucleotide sequences per donor were sequenced, and around 20% of those sequences were non-productive. Broader findings and caveats from the paper: Correlated functional status among segregating V segments might be attributable to linkage disequilibrium, but an unknown experimental factor could not be ruled out. A later analysis reported that several top co-occurrence clusters appeared linked to parvovirus B19, influenza, CMV and Epstein-Barr virus. A later analysis found that TCR association rates varied across HLA loci, with DRB1 alleles showing the most associated TCRs and HLA-C alleles the fewest. In a later analysis, HLA-associated TCR beta chains showed more clonal expansion and lower generation probabilities than non-associated chains that were equally common. When HLA alleles, especially DR and DQ, strongly co-occurred, attributing TCR associations to individual alleles was difficult. Because the 87-base-pair reads could not distinguish some IMGT-functional V segments, including TRBV6-2 and TRBV6-3, those segments were excluded. The cohort was sequenced for TCR beta chains only, and without alpha or paired-chain data the features that could be detected were limited. In both the original and validation cohorts, the classifier was reported to diagnose cytomegalovirus status with high specificity and sensitivity. In a later analysis, most CMV-associated TCR beta chains were found to appear HLA-restricted, with HLA associations seemingly driven largely by CMV exposure. Across donors, most TCR sequences were observed very rarely, whereas some public TCRs were present in many individuals. In a later genetic analysis, a missense DCLRE1C variant was associated with V-gene and J-gene trimming of TCR beta chains, and the association was replicated in an independent cohort. CMV serostatus was the only immune exposure information available for the cohort. At a false discovery rate of 0.05, a later analysis linked about 17,000 TCR beta sequences to specific HLA alleles. The earlier analysis of approximately 590 of the donors excluded roughly 17 rarely observed V segments, including chromosome 9 orphons, because counts were too low. According to a later genetic analysis, donors in an Asian-associated ancestry cluster had fewer N-insertions in productive TCRs than the roughly 670-donor mean. The presence/absence analyses assumed that sequencing depth was roughly uniform across donors, and that assumption may not be true. A further reported finding was that TCR beta sequences accurately predicted the HLA-A and HLA-B alleles for most subjects in the first cohort. According to the authors, the approach could potentially be generalized to other disease states and immunological phenotypes. Broadly in line with IMGT annotations, most TCR beta V segments showed up in productive rearrangements about 90% or about 30% of the time in an earlier analysis of a few hundred of the donors. Because HLA typing was unavailable for some donors at each locus, only the typed subset was used in association tests. The study listed 150 to 200 TCR beta chains as associated with cytomegalovirus. The sequencing pipeline was judged likely to have produced a cluster of highly shared sequence variants as a technical artifact. Three of the identified cytomegalovirus-associated TCR beta chains were confirmed in vitro to be specific for cytomegalovirus antigens.

The germline V gene specifies SGHRS as CDR1 and YFSETQ as CDR2. The CDR3, cysteine through phenylalanine, is 14 amino acids long. Just the 42-base CDR3 DNA is kept, in frame starting at base 1. The junction carries 10 bases between V and J, which are trimmed by 0 bases and 4 bases respectively. In total, approximately 690 healthy bone marrow donors made up the cohort. All cohort members were sampled while nominally healthy, although unrecorded immune exposures were likely present. The donor tested CMV seronegative, placing the donor among the 350 to 400 seronegative members of the cohort. Every donor gave a peripheral blood sample, and the peripheral blood mononuclear cells from that sample were used for TCR beta sequencing. The Qiagen DNeasy Blood Extraction Kit was used to extract genomic DNA from the blood cell samples. Library method: the immunoSEQ multiplex PCR assay. A mixture of 60 forward primers for TCR Vbeta segments and 13 reverse primers for TCR Jbeta segments was used in the multiplex PCR. A multiplex PCR assay on genomic DNA amplified the CDR3 region of rearranged TCR beta genes. The amplified TCR beta libraries were sequenced on the Illumina HiSeq System as 87-base-pair reads. As for how the authors treated the data: In a later analysis, roughly 80 million unique TCR beta chains were counted across the approximately 640 repertoires, and approximately 9.9 million of these chains were shared by at least two donors. A nearest-neighbor algorithm error-corrected the raw reads and collapsed the reads into unique sequences, merging closely related sequences to remove PCR and sequencing errors. To assign V, D and J gene segments, CDR3 sequences were aligned to IMGT reference sequences. For a sequence to be retained, at least a six-nucleotide match to both a V gene segment and a J gene segment was required. Rearrangements were called productive when the CDR3 lacked stop codons and stayed in frame with V and J; all others were non-productive. CDR3 was defined according to IMGT convention as the region running from the second conserved V-encoded cysteine to the conserved J-encoded phenylalanine. Sequences without an unambiguous match to a single V gene segment were excluded from the earlier analysis of over 500 of the donors. An earlier analysis of a few hundred of the donors called V segments functional above 56.7% productive rearrangements and segregating when the between-donor standard deviation exceeded 5%. To diagnose cytomegalovirus status from the catalog of TCR beta chain sequences, a statistical classification framework was built. In a later analysis, TCR nucleotide sequences were compared against IMGT/GENE-DB human TR gene sequences so that V and J genes could be assigned. In a later analysis, CDR3 sequences and most-parsimonious VDJ recombination scenarios were assigned using the TCRdist pipeline. In a later analysis, every TCR beta chain was defined by the combination of its CDR3 amino acid sequence and its V-gene family, and reads without a unique V-gene family were dropped. To address suspected cross-contamination and a sequencing artifact, a later analysis removed 592 highly shared, low-generation-probability nucleotide sequences. A later analysis calculated a clonal expansion index for each public chain from normalized within-repertoire ranks of inferred template counts. In a later analysis, generation probabilities were computed using a VDJ recombination model fitted to out-of-frame rearrangements, and the results were checked against IGoR. Hypergeometric tests were used in a later analysis to score TCR-TCR, TCR-HLA and TCR-CMV co-occurrence, with a repertoire-size bias correction applied to the TCR pairs. In a later analysis, false discovery rates were estimated by permuting HLA or CMV assignments 20 times. In a later analysis, co-occurring TCRs were grouped using DBSCAN, with TCRdist sequence similarity added in when clustering inside HLA-allele-positive subsets. Co-occurrence clustering excluded repertoires with fewer than 30,000 or more than 120,000 public chains, plus five with anomalous nucleotide sharing. The table comes from immuneACCESS by way of TCRdb, which keeps in-frame sequences with V and J called. Part of the clones is missing from these tables; in studies checked, under half for an unresolved V gene and the rest for unknown reasons. Clonal size and the V and J genes are those of that table, whereas D and trimming came from the DNA. The sample table lists under 130,000 clones, less than 80% of them with a count of one. Clones ranked in the top ten supply around 3% of the sample.

A few counts support this clone. There is no known antigen for this receptor. It has no much larger one-base neighbor in the sample; base qualities were not kept. Source material: PBMCs. This clonotype was obtained from a woman aged 40 to 49 in good health and CMV-seronegative. Recombination connected TRBV5-1 to TRBJ1-1, and possibly TRBD1, on 6 matching bases. The DNA sequence follows: TGCGCCAGCAGCTTGGAGCGGGGGGCCACTGAAGCTTTCTTT. It codes for CASSLERGATEAFF.